Below are 7 T cell receptor beta chains sequenced from a single sample in a study of blood T cell repertoires in COVID-19 (dated by TCRdb to 2018 to 2021). Library creation used the immunoSEQ multiplex PCR assay. As stored in TCRdb, this immuneACCESS dataset retains in-frame rearrangements with V and J assigned. A fraction of the clones does not appear; measured against another copy, unresolved V genes explain less than half of the discrepancy, and the remainder lacks a known reason. The sample records under 300,000 clones, roughly nine tenths of which are singletons. The top ten clonotypes cover approximately 0.94% of the sample. The sequenced sample was peripheral blood. These receptors originate from a woman aged 40 to 50 who had recovered from COVID-19.

The rearrangement uses TRBV3-1 (or the pseudogene TRBV3-2) and TRBJ2-3; the match to TRBD2 covers 12 bases. Looked up from germline, CDR1 is LGHDT and CDR2 is YNNKEL (reference sequence). Trimming removed 4 bases from V and 3 bases from J; junction bases left unmatched: 5. CDR3 length: 16 residues. This CDR3 reads CASSLVLAGGTDTQYF. DNA for the CDR3: TGTGCCAGCAGCCTAGTCCTAGCGGGGGGGACAGATACGCAGTATTTT.

This chain uses TRBV6-4 with TRBJ2-3; 7 bases agree with TRBD2. This CDR3 has 13 residues. The germline gives CDR1 MRHNA, CDR2 SNTAGT. Trimming took 5 bases from V and 5 from J; bases not matched to a gene: 4. The CDR3 DNA sequence: TGTGCCAGCAGTAGGACTAGTATAGATACGCAGTATTTT. Protein product: CASSRTSIDTQYF.

The genes are TRBV11-1 and TRBJ2-7; 8 nucleotides line up with TRBD2. The CDR3 sequence is 18 residues long. The trim removed 0 bases at V and 6 bases at J, leaving 16 bases unmatched. CDR1 and CDR2 (germline): SGHAT, FQDESV (reference sequence). The DNA for the CDR3 is TGTGCCAGCAGCTTAGCAGGGTCGTCGGCGGGAGGTGACCGCGAGCAGTACTTC. This sequence encodes CASSLAGSSAGGDREQYF.

The chain carries TRBV19 and TRBJ2-1; 9 bases map to TRBD2. The CDR3 runs to 13 residues. Germline lookup yields CDR1 LNHDA and CDR2 SQIVND (reference sequence). Trimming at V came to 5 bases and at J to 8 bases, leaving 4 bases not matched to a gene. In nucleotides, the CDR3 is TGTGCCAGTAGTTTCAAGCGGGGGGATGAGCAGTTCTTC. The encoded protein is CASSFKRGDEQFF.

The CDR3 sequence is CASSVGLQNIQYF. The CDR3 nucleotides are TGTGCCAGCAGCGTAGGACTTCAAAACATTCAGTACTTC. This chain joins TRBV9 and TRBJ2-4; no reliable D call. The CDR3 has 13 residues. Germline CDR1 SGDLS, CDR2 YYNGEE. Trimming stripped 0 bases from V and 5 bases from J, with 6 bases between.

The J gene is TRBJ2-2, the V gene TRBV24-1; 9 nucleotides match TRBD2. Trimming removed 4 bases from V and 7 bases from J; junction bases left unmatched: 6. The CDR3 is 15 amino acids. Germline V CDR1 and CDR2: KGHDR, SFDVKD. The CDR3 loop is CATSERTSAGGELFF. The CDR3, as DNA: TGTGCCACCAGTGAGAGGACTAGCGCGGGCGGGGAGCTGTTTTTT.

The gene calls are TRBV9 and TRBJ2-7, with 14 bases aligning to TRBD2. This CDR3 comprises 15 residues. Germline V gives CDR1 SGDLS, CDR2 YYNGEE. V shed 4 bases and J 9 bases; nucleotides not matched to a gene: 9. The CDR3 region is CASSIPGLAGDLQYF. In nucleotides, the CDR3 is TGTGCCAGCAGCATTCCGGGACTAGCGGGGGACTTGCAGTACTTC. Complete variable domain (other parts from reference TRBV9 and TRBJ2-7): DSGVTQTPKHLITATGQRVTLRCSPRSGDLSVYWYQQSLDQGLQFLIQYYNGEERAKGNILERFSAQQFPDLHSELNLSSLELGDSALYFCASSIPGLAGDLQYFGPGTRLTVT.